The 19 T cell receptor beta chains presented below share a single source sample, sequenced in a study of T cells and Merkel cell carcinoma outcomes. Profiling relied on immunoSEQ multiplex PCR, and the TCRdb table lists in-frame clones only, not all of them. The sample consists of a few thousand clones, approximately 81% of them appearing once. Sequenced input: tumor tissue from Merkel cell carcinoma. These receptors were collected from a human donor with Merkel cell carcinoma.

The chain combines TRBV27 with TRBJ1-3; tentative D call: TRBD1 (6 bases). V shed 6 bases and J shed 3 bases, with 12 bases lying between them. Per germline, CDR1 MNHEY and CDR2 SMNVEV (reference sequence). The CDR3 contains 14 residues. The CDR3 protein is CASSIDRRGNTIYF. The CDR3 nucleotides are TGTGCCAGCAGCATAGACAGGCGTGGAAACACCATATATTTT.

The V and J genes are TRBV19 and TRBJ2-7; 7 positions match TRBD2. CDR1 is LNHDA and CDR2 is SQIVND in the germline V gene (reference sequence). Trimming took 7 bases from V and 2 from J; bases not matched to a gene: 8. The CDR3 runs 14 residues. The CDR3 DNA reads TGTGCCAGTACAAGGGGAGGGGAAACCTACGAGCAGTACTTC. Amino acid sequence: CASTRGGETYEQYF.

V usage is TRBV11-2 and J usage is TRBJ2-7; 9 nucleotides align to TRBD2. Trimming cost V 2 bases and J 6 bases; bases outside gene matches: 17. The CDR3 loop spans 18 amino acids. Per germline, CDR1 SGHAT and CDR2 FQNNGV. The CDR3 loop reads CASSLWGSGSPKVFEQYF. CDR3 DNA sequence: TGTGCCAGCAGCTTATGGGGTAGCGGGAGCCCTAAAGTCTTCGAGCAGTACTTC.

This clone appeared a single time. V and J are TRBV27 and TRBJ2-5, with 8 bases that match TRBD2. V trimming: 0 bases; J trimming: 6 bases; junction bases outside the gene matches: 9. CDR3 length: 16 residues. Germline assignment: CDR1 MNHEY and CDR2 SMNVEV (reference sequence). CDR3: CASSLSNPGRAKTQYF. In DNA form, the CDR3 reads TGTGCCAGCAGTTTATCGAATCCCGGGAGGGCGAAGACCCAGTACTTC.

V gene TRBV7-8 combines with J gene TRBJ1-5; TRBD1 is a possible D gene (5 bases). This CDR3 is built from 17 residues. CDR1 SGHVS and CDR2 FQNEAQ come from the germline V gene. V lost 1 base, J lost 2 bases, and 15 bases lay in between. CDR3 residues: CASSLVGAQGGNQPQHF. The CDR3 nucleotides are TGTGCCAGCAGCTTAGTAGGGGCCCAAGGCGGCAATCAGCCCCAGCATTTT.

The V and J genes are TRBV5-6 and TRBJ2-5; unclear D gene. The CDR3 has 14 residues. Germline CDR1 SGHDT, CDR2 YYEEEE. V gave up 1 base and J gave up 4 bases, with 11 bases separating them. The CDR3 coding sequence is TGTGCCAGCAGCTTGCCAAGGGTGATAGAGACCCAGTACTTC. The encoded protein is CASSLPRVIETQYF.

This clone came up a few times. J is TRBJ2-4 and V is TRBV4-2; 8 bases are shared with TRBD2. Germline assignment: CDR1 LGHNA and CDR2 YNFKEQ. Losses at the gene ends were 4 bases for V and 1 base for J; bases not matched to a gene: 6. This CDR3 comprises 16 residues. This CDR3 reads CASSPLTGGAKNIQYF. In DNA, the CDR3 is TGTGCCAGCAGCCCCCTGACGGGAGGGGCCAAAAACATTCAGTACTTC.

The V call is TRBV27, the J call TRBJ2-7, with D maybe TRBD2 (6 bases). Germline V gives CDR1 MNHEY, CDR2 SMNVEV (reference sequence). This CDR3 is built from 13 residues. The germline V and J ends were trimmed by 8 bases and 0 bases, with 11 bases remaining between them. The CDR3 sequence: CASSRGNSYEQYF. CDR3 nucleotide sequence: TGTGCCAGCTCCCGGGGGAACTCCTACGAGCAGTACTTC.

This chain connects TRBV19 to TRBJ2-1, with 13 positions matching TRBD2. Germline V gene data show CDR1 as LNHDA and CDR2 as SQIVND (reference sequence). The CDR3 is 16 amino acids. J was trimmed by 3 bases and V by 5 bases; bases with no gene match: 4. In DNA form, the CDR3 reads TGTGCCAGTAGTCTGGGACTAGCGGGGAGCTACAATGAGCAGTTCTTC. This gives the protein CASSLGLAGSYNEQFF. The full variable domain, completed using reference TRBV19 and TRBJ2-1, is DGGITQSPKYLFRKEGQNVTLSCEQNLNHDAMYWYRQDPGQGLRLIYYSQIVNDFQKGDIAEGYSVSREKKESFPLTVTSAQKNPTAFYLCASSLGLAGSYNEQFFGPGTRLTVL.

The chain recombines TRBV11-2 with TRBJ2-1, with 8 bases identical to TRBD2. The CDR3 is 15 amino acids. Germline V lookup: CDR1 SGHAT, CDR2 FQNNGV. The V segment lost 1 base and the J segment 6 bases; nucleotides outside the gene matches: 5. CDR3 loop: CASSLAGGDSNEQFF. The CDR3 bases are TGTGCCAGCAGCTTAGCGGGGGGGGATTCCAATGAGCAGTTCTTC. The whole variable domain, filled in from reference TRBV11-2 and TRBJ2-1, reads EAGVAQSPRYKIIEKRQSVAFWCNPISGHATLYWYQQILGQGPKLLIQFQNNGVVDDSQLPKDRFSAERLKGVDSTLKIQPAKLEDSAVYLCASSLAGGDSNEQFFGPGTRLTVL.

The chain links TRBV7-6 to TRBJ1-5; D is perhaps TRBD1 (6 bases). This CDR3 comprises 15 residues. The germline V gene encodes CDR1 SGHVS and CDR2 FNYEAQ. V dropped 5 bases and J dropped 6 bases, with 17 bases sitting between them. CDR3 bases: TGTGCCAGCAGCCCACAGGGAGGGGGGCTTCAGCCCCAGCATTTT. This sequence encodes CASSPQGGGLQPQHF. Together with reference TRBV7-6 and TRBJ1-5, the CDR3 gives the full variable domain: GAGVSQSPRYKVTKRGQDVALRCDPISGHVSLYWYRQALGQGPEFLTYFNYEAQQDKSGLPNDRFSAERPEGSISTLTIQRTEQRDSAMYRCASSPQGGGLQPQHFGDGTRLSIL.

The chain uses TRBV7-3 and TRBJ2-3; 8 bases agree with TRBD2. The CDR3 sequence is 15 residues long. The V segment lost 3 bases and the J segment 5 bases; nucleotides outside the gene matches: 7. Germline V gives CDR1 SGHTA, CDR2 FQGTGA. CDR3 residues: CASSFTGTRGDTQYF. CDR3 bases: TGTGCCAGCAGCTTCACTGGGACTAGGGGAGATACGCAGTATTTT. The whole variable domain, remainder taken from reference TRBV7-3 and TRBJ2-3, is GAGVSQTPSNKVTEKGKYVELRCDPISGHTALYWYRQSLGQGPEFLIYFQGTGAADDSGLPNDRFFAVRPEGSVSTLKIQRTERGDSAVYLCASSFTGTRGDTQYFGPGTRLTVL.

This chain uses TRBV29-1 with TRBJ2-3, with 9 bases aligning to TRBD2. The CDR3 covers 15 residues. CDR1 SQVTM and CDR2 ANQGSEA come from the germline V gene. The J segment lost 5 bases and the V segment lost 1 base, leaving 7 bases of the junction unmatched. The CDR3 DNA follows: TGCAGCGTTGAAGGGGGCGGGGGGGAATTAGATACGCAGTATTTT. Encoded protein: CSVEGGGGELDTQYF.

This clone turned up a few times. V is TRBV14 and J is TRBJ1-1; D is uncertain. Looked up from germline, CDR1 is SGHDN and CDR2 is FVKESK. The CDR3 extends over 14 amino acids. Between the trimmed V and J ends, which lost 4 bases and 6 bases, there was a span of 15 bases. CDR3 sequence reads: CASSPQRTASEAFF. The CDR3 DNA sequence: TGTGCCAGCAGCCCGCAACGGACCGCGTCTGAAGCTTTCTTT.

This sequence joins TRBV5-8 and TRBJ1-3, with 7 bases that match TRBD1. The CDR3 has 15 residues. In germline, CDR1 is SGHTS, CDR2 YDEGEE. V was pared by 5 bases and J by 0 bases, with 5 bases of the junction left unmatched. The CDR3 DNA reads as TGTGCCAGCAGTACCGGGACAGTCTCTGGAAACACCATATATTTT. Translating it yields CASSTGTVSGNTIYF.

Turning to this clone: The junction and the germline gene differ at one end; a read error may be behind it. As DNA, the CDR3 is TGTGCCAGTAGCTCCCGGGGGGGCCGGACCGGGGAGCTGTTTTTT. Its protein is CASSSRGGRTGELFF. This chain connects TRBV11-3 to TRBJ2-2; TRBD2 aligns across 8 bases. The CDR3 sequence is 15 residues long. Germline CDR1 reads SGHNT; CDR2 reads YENEEA.

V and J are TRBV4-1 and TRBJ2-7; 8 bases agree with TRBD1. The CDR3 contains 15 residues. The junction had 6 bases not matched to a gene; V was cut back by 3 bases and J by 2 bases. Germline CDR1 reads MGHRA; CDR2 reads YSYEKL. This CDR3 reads CASSHPGQAAYEQYF. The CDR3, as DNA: TGCGCCAGCAGCCACCCGGGACAGGCTGCCTACGAGCAGTACTTC.

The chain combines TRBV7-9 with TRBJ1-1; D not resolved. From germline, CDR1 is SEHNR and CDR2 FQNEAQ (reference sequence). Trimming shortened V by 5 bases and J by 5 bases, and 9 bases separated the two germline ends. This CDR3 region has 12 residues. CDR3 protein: CASSPEATEAFF. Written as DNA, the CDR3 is TGTGCCAGCAGCCCTGAAGCAACTGAAGCTTTCTTT. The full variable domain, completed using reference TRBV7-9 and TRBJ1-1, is DTGVSQNPRHKITKRGQNVTFRCDPISEHNRLYWYRQTLGQGPEFLTYFQNEAQLEKSRLLSDRFSAERPKGSFSTLEIQRTEQGDSAMYLCASSPEATEAFFGQGTRLTVV.

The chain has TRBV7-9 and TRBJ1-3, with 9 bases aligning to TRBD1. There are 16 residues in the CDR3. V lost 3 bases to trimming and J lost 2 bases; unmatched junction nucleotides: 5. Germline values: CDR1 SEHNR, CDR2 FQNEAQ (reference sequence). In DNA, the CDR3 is TGTGCCAGCAGCTTGAGTCGGACAGGGGCTGGAAACACCATATATTTT. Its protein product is CASSLSRTGAGNTIYF.